A single sample gave rise to the 12 T cell receptor beta chains below, sequenced in a study of stem cell transplantation in POMP-related autoinflammatory disease. Measured with immunoSEQ multiplex PCR; TCRdb has only the in-frame clones, and not every one. The sample includes about 8,600 clones, around 90% seen only once; the top ten take under 15%. The source material was CD8+ T cells from PBMCs, sampled after stem cell transplantation. Receptor source: a human patient with POMP-related autoinflammation and immune dysregulation (PRAID). Some of the T cells might come from the graft donor.

The chain recombines TRBV28 with TRBJ1-1, with 7 bases aligning to TRBD1. This CDR3 has 14 residues. CDR1 and CDR2 (germline): MDHEN, SYDVKM. The trim removed 7 bases at V and 0 bases at J, leaving 5 bases unmatched. Written as DNA, the CDR3 is TGTGCCAGCATAGGGGGCCTTATGAACACTGAAGCTTTCTTT. This codes for CASIGGLMNTEAFF.

This chain links TRBV5-5 with TRBJ2-3, with D hard to call. The germline V gene has CDR1 SGHKS and CDR2 YYEKEE (reference sequence). Trimming cost V 0 bases and J 2 bases, with 4 bases left between them. The CDR3 sequence is 13 residues long. CDR3 region: CASSLGPTDTQYF. The CDR3 DNA reads TGTGCCAGCAGCTTGGGCCCCACAGATACGCAGTATTTT.

V gene TRBV29-1 combines with J gene TRBJ2-2; D ambiguous. The CDR3 spans 13 residues. Trimming removed 7 bases from V and 0 bases from J, with 9 bases in between. Looked up from germline, CDR1 is SQVTM and CDR2 is ANQGSEA. This CDR3 reads CSGVRANTGELFF. The CDR3 DNA reads as TGCAGCGGAGTTAGAGCGAACACCGGGGAGCTGTTTTTT.

The chain employs TRBV14 and TRBJ2-3, with D hard to call. The CDR3 covers 17 residues. CDR1 and CDR2 from the germline V gene are SGHDN and FVKESK. V lost 4 bases and J 2 bases, leaving 19 bases between the germline ends. Here the CDR3 DNA reads TGTGCCAGCAGCCCAAGCCTGGGCAGCGAGACCACAGATACGCAGTATTTT. Its protein product is CASSPSLGSETTDTQYF.

The rearrangement joins TRBV4-1 to TRBJ1-1; TRBD1 is a possible D gene (5 bases). Trimming stripped 2 bases from V and 8 bases from J, with 18 bases between. CDR3 length equals 15 residues. CDR1 and CDR2 from the germline V gene are MGHRA and YSYEKL. CDR3: CASSQWALGAVEAFF. The CDR3 DNA follows: TGCGCCAGCAGCCAATGGGCTTTAGGGGCCGTAGAAGCTTTCTTT.

The rearrangement links TRBV28 to TRBJ2-7; the D is unclear. Looked up from germline, CDR1 is MDHEN and CDR2 is SYDVKM. V was cut by 2 bases and J by 6 bases, with 11 bases left in between. CDR3 length equals 13 residues. The CDR3 nucleotides are TGTGCCAGCAGTTTAGTTCTGTTCCCCGAGCAGTACTTC. This translates into CASSLVLFPEQYF.

This chain joins TRBV9 and TRBJ2-3; 7 bases fit TRBD2. Germline CDR1 and CDR2: SGDLS and YYNGEE. V was clipped by 1 base and J by 1 base; unmatched bases: 15. The CDR3 length is 19 residues. CDR3 residues: CASSVSPSLGGGGTDTQYF. The CDR3 region has the DNA TGTGCCAGCAGCGTATCGCCCTCTCTGGGGGGGGGAGGCACAGATACGCAGTATTTT.

V and J are TRBV7-9 and TRBJ1-4; no definite D call. This CDR3 region has 11 residues. The V gene's germline CDR1 is SEHNR and CDR2 FQNEAQ (reference sequence). V lost 1 base, J lost 6 bases, and 0 bases lay in between. In DNA form, the CDR3 reads TGTGCCAGCAGCTTAGATGAAAAACTGTTTTTT. It translates to CASSLDEKLFF.

This rearrangement joins TRBV19 to TRBJ1-4, with 8 nucleotides matching TRBD1. V trimming: 3 bases; J trimming: 6 bases; junction bases outside the gene matches: 9. CDR1 is LNHDA, CDR2 SQIVND, per germline (reference sequence). The CDR3 sequence is 16 residues long. CDR3 DNA: TGTGCCAGTAGTATCAGGGTCGACAGGGGCTATGAAAAACTGTTTTTT. It is translated as CASSIRVDRGYEKLFF.

The chain has TRBV5-1 and TRBJ2-3, with a weak D call TRBD2 (6 bases). The CDR3 contains 17 residues. Trimming cost V 2 bases and J 2 bases, with 18 bases left between them. Germline CDR1 SGHRS, CDR2 YFSETQ. CDR3 DNA sequence: TGCGCCAGCAGCTTCGGGGAGGTTGGGCTTTACACAGATACGCAGTATTTT. This codes for CASSFGEVGLYTDTQYF.

V usage is TRBV9 and J usage is TRBJ2-7, with 8 bases fitting TRBD1. V shed 4 bases, J shed 3 bases, and the junction held 9 bases outside the gene matches. Germline assignment: CDR1 SGDLS and CDR2 YYNGEE. The CDR3 is made up of 15 amino acids. The CDR3 is CASSPPGTGFYEQYF. CDR3 bases: TGTGCCAGCAGCCCCCCCGGGACAGGCTTCTACGAGCAGTACTTC.

V is TRBV4-1 and J is TRBJ1-1, with D unclear. V lost 2 bases and J lost 2, with 9 bases in between. The germline gives CDR1 MGHRA, CDR2 YSYEKL. The CDR3 has 14 amino acids. The CDR3 DNA follows: TGCGCCAGCAGCCAACTTCCGGCTAACACTGAAGCTTTCTTT. This encodes CASSQLPANTEAFF.